This entry lists 10 T cell receptor beta chains sequenced from one sample in a study of CD8 T cells in Susac syndrome. About 0.5 to 1 ug RNA was reverse transcribed with random hexamers. TCRdb re-called the immunoSEQ multiplex PCR reads with MiXCR, one entry per CDR3 protein. Among roughly 140,000 distinct CDR3 sequences listed, around 95% were seen once. The sequencing sample was made of CD4+ T cells from PBMCs. These receptors were collected from a human donor with Susac syndrome.

This chain links TRBV27 with TRBJ1-2; a possible D gene is TRBD1 (6 bases). The CDR3 contains 15 residues. In germline, CDR1 is MNHEY, CDR2 SMNVEV (reference sequence). The V and J ends lost 0 bases and 8 bases respectively, with 16 bases between them. The CDR3 DNA follows: TGTGCCAGCAGTTTATCGGGGGGCCGATCCGGCGGCTACACCTTC. It is translated as CASSLSGGRSGGYTF.

The rearrangement uses TRBV20-1 and TRBJ2-5; the match to TRBD1 covers 7 bases. The germline V gene encodes CDR1 DFQATT and CDR2 SNEGSKA (reference sequence). CDR3 size: 12 residues. Losses at the gene ends were 4 bases for V and 2 bases for J; bases not matched to a gene: 1. The CDR3 DNA is TGCAGTGCTACGGGACAGCAAGAGACCCAGTACTTC. Protein: CSATGQQETQYF.

This CDR3 reads CSARVLGLAKETQYF. The CDR3, as DNA: TGCAGTGCTAGAGTCCTAGGACTGGCGAAAGAGACCCAGTACTTC. This chain joins TRBV20-1 and TRBJ2-5; a possible D gene is TRBD2 (5 bases). The V end lost 1 base, the J end lost 3 bases, and 15 bases lay between the germline ends. Germline assignment: CDR1 DFQATT and CDR2 SNEGSKA (reference sequence). The CDR3 runs to 15 residues.

The chain employs TRBV3-1 and TRBJ1-2, with D maybe TRBD1 (5 bases). The ends were cut back, 4 bases at V and 8 bases at J, with 11 bases in the middle. Germline-derived CDR1 and CDR2 are LGHDT and YNNKEL (reference sequence). This CDR3 comprises 12 residues. CDR3 amino acids: CASSLLGGGYTF. DNA for the CDR3: TGTGCCAGCAGCCTCCTCGGGGGAGGCTACACCTTC.

Remarks on this clonotype: One junction end does not reproduce the germline sequence, and a read error may be involved. The chain links TRBV15 to TRBJ1-3; 8 bases are shared with TRBD1. CDR3 length equals 14 residues. Looked up from germline, CDR1 is LNHNV and CDR2 is YYDKDF (reference sequence). Here the CDR3 reads CATSRDQVSATGDF. In nucleotides, the CDR3 is TGTGCCACCAGCAGAGATCAAGTCTCCGCGACAGGGGATTTT.

The chain employs TRBV3-1 and TRBJ1-1; possible D gene TRBD1, 6 bases. Trimming left V 2 bases short and J 7 bases short, with 17 bases between. CDR3 length equals 15 residues. Germline assignment: CDR1 LGHDT and CDR2 YNNKEL (reference sequence). The CDR3 region has the DNA TGTGCCAGCAGCCAACGCGGGACAACAAGGGGTGAAGCTTTCTTT. Residues: CASSQRGTTRGEAFF. The full variable domain, its missing parts supplied by reference TRBV3-1 and TRBJ1-1, is DTAVSQTPKYLVTQMGNDKSIKCEQNLGHDTMYWYKQDSKKFLKIMFSYNNKELIINETVPNRFSPKSPDKAHLNLHINSLELGDSAVYFCASSQRGTTRGEAFFGQGTRLTVV.

The rearrangement uses TRBV28 and TRBJ1-2; 8 bases fit TRBD1. Germline V CDR1 and CDR2: MDHEN, SYDVKM. Trimming removed 3 bases from V and 0 bases from J; junction bases left unmatched: 9. The CDR3 totals 17 residues. The CDR3 here is CASSLSGTGSSNYGYTF. CDR3 in DNA: TGTGCCAGCAGTTTGTCCGGGACAGGAAGTTCTAACTATGGCTACACCTTC.

The CDR3 nucleotides are TGCAGCGTTATTCCGACCAACACAGATACGCAGTATTTT. It translates to CSVIPTNTDTQYF. The chain carries TRBV29-1 and TRBJ2-3; D unresolved. Germline V gives CDR1 SQVTM, CDR2 ANQGSEA. V lost 5 bases and J lost 2, with 11 bases in between. The CDR3 runs to 13 residues.

This chain joins TRBV12-3 or TRBV12-4 and TRBJ1-5, with TRBD1 matching 8 bases. The CDR3 runs 13 residues. The junction had 7 bases not matched to a gene; V was cut back by 6 bases and J by 9 bases. Written as DNA, the CDR3 is TGTGCCAGCAGCTGGGGACAGGTGGGGCCCCAGCATTTT. Translated: CASSWGQVGPQHF.

V is TRBV5-1 and J is TRBJ2-3; D is possibly TRBD1 (6 bases). With 4 bases removed from V and 3 bases from J, the gap between germline ends came to 18 bases. This CDR3 is 16 amino acids long. Germline CDR1 SGHRS, CDR2 YFSETQ. The CDR3: CASSPLATGVTDTQYF. Here the CDR3 DNA reads TGCGCCAGCAGCCCACTGGCGACAGGAGTAACAGATACGCAGTATTTT. Drawing the rest from reference TRBV5-1 and TRBJ2-3, the complete variable domain is KAGVTQTPRYLIKTRGQQVTLSCSPISGHRSVSWYQQTPGQGLQFLFEYFSETQRNKGNFPGRFSGRQFSNSRSEMNVSTLELGDSALYLCASSPLATGVTDTQYFGPGTRLTVL.